Below, 13 T cell receptor beta chains from the same sample are listed, as sequenced in a study of CD8+CD57+ T cells in acquired aplastic anemia. Template material for TCR beta VDJ and CDR3 profiling consisted of genomic DNA. TCRdb recomputed calls from the reads with MiXCR, one row per CDR3 protein. The repertoire consists of about 210,000 distinct CDR3 sequences, with over 55% occurring once and the leading ten covering 25% to 30%. The sample consisted of sorted CD4+, CD8+, or CD8+CD57+ T cells (not recorded which) from PBMCs. The source of these receptors is a human donor in good health.

The rearrangement joins TRBV25-1 to TRBJ1-1, with D uncertain. The CDR3 has 15 residues. V lost 1 base and J 5 bases, leaving 14 bases between the germline ends. Per the germline V gene, CDR1 is MGHDK and CDR2 is SYGVNS. The CDR3 nucleotides are TGTGCCAGCAGTGAATTAGGATTTGAAGGGACTGAAGCTTTCTTT. This gives the protein CASSELGFEGTEAFF.

This sequence joins TRBV5-1 and TRBJ2-2; D is uncertain. The V gene's germline CDR1 is SGHRS and CDR2 YFSETQ. The V end lost 1 base, the J end lost 4 bases, and 8 bases lay between the germline ends. The CDR3 loop spans 14 amino acids. The CDR3 DNA sequence: TGCGCCAGCAGCTTGATAGGAAGCACCGGGGAGCTGTTTTTT. This translates into CASSLIGSTGELFF.

J is TRBJ1-2 and V is TRBV20-1; D gene ambiguous. The CDR3 is made up of 12 amino acids. CDR1 and CDR2 from the germline V gene are DFQATT and SNEGSKA (reference sequence). V gave up 6 bases and J gave up 4 bases, with 12 bases separating them. The CDR3 spells CSALLELYGYTF. The CDR3 DNA sequence: TGCAGTGCACTTCTCGAACTCTATGGCTACACCTTC.

This clonotype was observed many times. This rearrangement joins TRBV25-1 to TRBJ1-6; TRBD1 matches 10 bases. The CDR3 sequence is 16 residues long. After removal of 1 base from V and 6 bases from J, the junction contained 3 bases not matched to a gene. Germline CDR1 MGHDK, CDR2 SYGVNS. The CDR3 nucleotides are TGTGCCAGCAGTGAATCCCGGGACAGGGGTAATTCACCCCTCCACTTT. Amino acid sequence: CASSESRDRGNSPLHF.

In its sample, this clonotype was seen many times. This chain joins TRBV2 and TRBJ1-2, with no clear D. From germline, CDR1 is SNHLY and CDR2 FYNNEI. The CDR3 has 12 amino acids. The V end lost 7 bases, the J end lost 3 bases, and 9 bases lay between the germline ends. CDR3 in DNA: TGTGCCAGCAATAGCGATGACTATGGCTACACCTTC. It codes for CASNSDDYGYTF.

The chain is built from TRBV7-2 and TRBJ2-6; D not resolved. Per germline, CDR1 SGHTA and CDR2 FQGNSA. Trimming removed 3 bases at V and 0 bases at J, with 6 bases between. The CDR3 runs 15 residues. The CDR3 nucleotides read TGTGCCAGCAGCTTTCCGTGCTCTGGGGCCAACGTCCTGACTTTC. This sequence encodes CASSFPCSGANVLTF.

This clonotype appeared a few times. The chain links TRBV5-6 to TRBJ2-5; 8 positions match TRBD2. The V gene's germline CDR1 is SGHDT and CDR2 YYEEEE. With 6 bases clipped from V and 1 base from J, the junction kept 2 bases outside the gene matches. The CDR3 sequence is 13 residues long. CDR3 loop: CASMLAGQETQYF. The CDR3, as DNA: TGTGCCAGCATGCTAGCGGGCCAAGAGACCCAGTACTTC.

The CDR3 protein is CAWSGAASYNEQFF. The CDR3 nucleotides are TGTGCCTGGAGTGGTGCGGCCTCCTACAATGAGCAGTTCTTC. The chain has TRBV30 and TRBJ2-1; D is undetermined. The CDR3 has 14 amino acids. V was shortened by 1 base and J by 0 bases, with 7 bases between the two germline ends. Germline CDR1 and CDR2: GTSNPN and SVGIG (reference sequence).

This clonotype was counted a single time. This chain uses TRBV7-2 with TRBJ2-1; a weak D match, TRBD2 (6 bases). Trimming cost V 4 bases and J 9 bases, with 22 bases left between them. CDR3 size: 16 residues. CDR1 is SGHTA, CDR2 FQGNSA, per germline. The CDR3 DNA is TGTGCCAGCAGCTCCTTCATTGGGCAGGGACTGCCTGAGCAGTTCTTC. It is translated as CASSSFIGQGLPEQFF.

The rearrangement joins TRBV12-3 or TRBV12-4 to TRBJ1-1; weak D call: TRBD1 (6 bases). Trimming removed 6 bases from V and 3 bases from J, with 17 bases in between. There are 15 residues in the CDR3. The CDR3 region is CASSLLGQPYTEAFF. The CDR3 region has the DNA TGTGCCAGCAGCCTCCTCGGACAGCCATACACTGAAGCTTTCTTT.

This clonotype was seen just once. The junction shows a germline mismatch at one end, possibly a read error. The J gene is TRBJ1-1, the V gene TRBV9; D ambiguous. CDR1 is SGDLS and CDR2 is YYNGEE in the germline V gene. CDR3 length equals 13 residues. The CDR3 DNA is TGCGCCAGCAGCCCCGTTCCGAACACTGAAGCTTTCTTT. Translating it yields CASSPVPNTEAFF.

The chain employs TRBV16 and TRBJ2-7; 9 bases are a match to TRBD2. Germline values: CDR1 KGHSY, CDR2 FQNENV. V was clipped by 7 bases and J by 2 bases; unmatched bases: 9. This CDR3 has 15 amino acids. As DNA, the CDR3 is TGTGCCAGCACCCGCTCTAGCGGGGCCACCTACGAGCAGTACTTC. As protein: CASTRSSGATYEQYF.

This clonotype was counted ten times or more. The chain joins TRBV9 to TRBJ2-7; D possibly matches TRBD1 or TRBD2 (5 bases each). Germline CDR1 SGDLS, CDR2 YYNGEE. The CDR3 consists of 16 residues. Trimming took 4 bases from V and 2 from J, leaving 19 bases between them. In DNA form, the CDR3 reads TGTGCCAGCAGCCCTCCTTTTCAGAAGGGACCCTACGAGCAGTACTTC. Residues: CASSPPFQKGPYEQYF.